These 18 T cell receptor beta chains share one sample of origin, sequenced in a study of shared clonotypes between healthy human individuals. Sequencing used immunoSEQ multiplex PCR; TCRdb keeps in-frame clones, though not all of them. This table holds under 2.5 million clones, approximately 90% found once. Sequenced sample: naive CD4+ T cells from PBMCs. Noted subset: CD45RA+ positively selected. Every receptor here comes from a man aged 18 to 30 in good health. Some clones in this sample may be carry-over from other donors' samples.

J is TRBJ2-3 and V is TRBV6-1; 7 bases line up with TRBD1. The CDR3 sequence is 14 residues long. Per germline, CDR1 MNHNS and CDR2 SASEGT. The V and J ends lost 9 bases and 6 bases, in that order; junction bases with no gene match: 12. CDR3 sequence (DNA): TGTGCCAGTATCTCAGGGGGTGCGTTGGATACGCAGTATTTT. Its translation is CASISGGALDTQYF.

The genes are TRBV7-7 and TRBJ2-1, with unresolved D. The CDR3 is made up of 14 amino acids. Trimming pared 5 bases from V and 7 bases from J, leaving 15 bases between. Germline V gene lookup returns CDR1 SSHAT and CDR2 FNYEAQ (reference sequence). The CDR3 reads CASSHPGLGNEQFF. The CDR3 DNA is TGTGCCAGCAGCCACCCCGGTCTTGGGAATGAGCAGTTCTTC.

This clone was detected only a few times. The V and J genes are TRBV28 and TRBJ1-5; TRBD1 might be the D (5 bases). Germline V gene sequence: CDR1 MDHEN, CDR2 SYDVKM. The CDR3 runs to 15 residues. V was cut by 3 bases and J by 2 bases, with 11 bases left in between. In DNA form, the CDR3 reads TGTGCCAGCAGTTTGGGGGTTCGGGGCAATCAGCCCCAGCATTTT. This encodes CASSLGVRGNQPQHF.

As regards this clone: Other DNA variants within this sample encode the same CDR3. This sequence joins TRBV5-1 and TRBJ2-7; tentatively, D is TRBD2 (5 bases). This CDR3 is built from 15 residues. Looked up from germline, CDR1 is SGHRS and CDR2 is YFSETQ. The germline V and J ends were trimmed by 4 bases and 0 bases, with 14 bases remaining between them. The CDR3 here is CASSLSGASSYEQYF. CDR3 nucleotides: TGCGCCAGCAGCCTAAGCGGAGCAAGCTCCTACGAGCAGTACTTC.

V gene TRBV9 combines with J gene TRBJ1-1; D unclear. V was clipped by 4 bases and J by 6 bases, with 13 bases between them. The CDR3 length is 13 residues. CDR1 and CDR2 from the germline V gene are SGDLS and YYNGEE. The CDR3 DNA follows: TGTGCCAGCAGCAATTACCTCGAAGCTGAAGCTTTCTTT. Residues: CASSNYLEAEAFF.

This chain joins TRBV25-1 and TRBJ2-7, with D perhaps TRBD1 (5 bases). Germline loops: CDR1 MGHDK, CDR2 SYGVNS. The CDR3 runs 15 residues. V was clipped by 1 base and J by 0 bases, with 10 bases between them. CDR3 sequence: CASSEWGGSSYEQYF. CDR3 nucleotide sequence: TGTGCCAGCAGTGAATGGGGCGGTAGCTCCTACGAGCAGTACTTC.

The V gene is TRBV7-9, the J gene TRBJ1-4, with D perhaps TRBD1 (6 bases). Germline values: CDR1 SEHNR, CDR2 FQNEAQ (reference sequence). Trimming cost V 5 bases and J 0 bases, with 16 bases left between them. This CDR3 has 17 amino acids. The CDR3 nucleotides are TGTGCCAGCAGCCTGGTCCGGGGGCGCCCAACTAATGAAAAACTGTTTTTT. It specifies CASSLVRGRPTNEKLFF. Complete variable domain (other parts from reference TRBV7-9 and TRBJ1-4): DTGVSQNPRHKITKRGQNVTFRCDPISEHNRLYWYRQTLGQGPEFLTYFQNEAQLEKSRLLSDRFSAERPKGSFSTLEIQRTEQGDSAMYLCASSLVRGRPTNEKLFFGSGTQLSVL.

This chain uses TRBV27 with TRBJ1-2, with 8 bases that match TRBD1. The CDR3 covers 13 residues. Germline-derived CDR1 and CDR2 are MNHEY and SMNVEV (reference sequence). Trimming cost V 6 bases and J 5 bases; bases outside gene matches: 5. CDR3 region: CASSRTGLYGYTF. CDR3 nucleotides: TGTGCCAGCAGCCGGACAGGGCTTTATGGCTACACCTTC.

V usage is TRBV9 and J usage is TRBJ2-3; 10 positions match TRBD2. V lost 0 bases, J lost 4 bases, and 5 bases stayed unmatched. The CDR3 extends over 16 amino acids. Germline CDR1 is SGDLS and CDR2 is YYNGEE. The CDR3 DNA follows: TGTGCCAGCAGCGTAGAACTAGCGGGAAACGCAGATACGCAGTATTTT. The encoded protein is CASSVELAGNADTQYF.

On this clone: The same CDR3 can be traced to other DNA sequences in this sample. The CDR3 loop reads CASSLGGVAYEQYF. CDR3 in DNA: TGTGCCAGCAGTTTGGGGGGGGTTGCCTACGAGCAGTACTTC. The chain employs TRBV28 and TRBJ2-7, with TRBD2 identical over 7 bases. Per germline, CDR1 MDHEN and CDR2 SYDVKM. This CDR3 region has 14 residues. V dropped 3 bases and J dropped 2; count of bases not matched to a gene: 4.

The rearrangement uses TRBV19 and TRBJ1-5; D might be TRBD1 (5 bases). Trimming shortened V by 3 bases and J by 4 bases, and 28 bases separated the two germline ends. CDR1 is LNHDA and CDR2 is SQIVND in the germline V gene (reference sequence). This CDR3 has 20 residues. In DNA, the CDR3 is TGTGCCAGTAGTATTTCTCGGTACAGGCGTCTGAGTGGGAGTAATCAGCCCCAGCATTTT. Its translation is CASSISRYRRLSGSNQPQHF.

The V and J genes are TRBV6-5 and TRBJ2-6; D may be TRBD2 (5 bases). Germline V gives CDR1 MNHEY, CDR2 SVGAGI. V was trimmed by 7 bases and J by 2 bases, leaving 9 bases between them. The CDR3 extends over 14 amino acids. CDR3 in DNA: TGTGCCAGCAAGACGGGGACTGGGGCCAACGTCCTGACTTTC. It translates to CASKTGTGANVLTF.

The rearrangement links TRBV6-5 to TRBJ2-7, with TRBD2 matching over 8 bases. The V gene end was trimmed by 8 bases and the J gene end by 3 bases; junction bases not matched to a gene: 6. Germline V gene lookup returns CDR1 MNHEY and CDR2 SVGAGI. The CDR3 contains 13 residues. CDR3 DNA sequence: TGTGCCAGCTTAGCTAGCGGGCACTACGAGCAGTACTTC. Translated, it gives CASLASGHYEQYF.

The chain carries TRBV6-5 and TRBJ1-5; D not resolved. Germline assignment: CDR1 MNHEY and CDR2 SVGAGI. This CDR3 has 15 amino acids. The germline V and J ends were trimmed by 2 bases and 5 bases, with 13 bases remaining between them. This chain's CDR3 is CASSYGRREYQPQHF. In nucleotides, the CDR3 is TGTGCCAGCAGTTACGGGCGGAGGGAGTATCAGCCCCAGCATTTT.

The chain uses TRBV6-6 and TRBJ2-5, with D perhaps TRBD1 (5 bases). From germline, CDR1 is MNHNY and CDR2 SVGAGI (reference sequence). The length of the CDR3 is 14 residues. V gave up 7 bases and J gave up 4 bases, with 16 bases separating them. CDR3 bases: TGTGCCAGCAATTCACGCACAGGAGCAGAGACCCAGTACTTC. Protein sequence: CASNSRTGAETQYF.

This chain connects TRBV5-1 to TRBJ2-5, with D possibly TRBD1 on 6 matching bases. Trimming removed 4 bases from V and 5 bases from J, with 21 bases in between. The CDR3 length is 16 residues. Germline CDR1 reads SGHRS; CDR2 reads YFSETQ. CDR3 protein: CASSPYWFRGQETQYF. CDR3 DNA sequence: TGCGCCAGCAGCCCATATTGGTTCAGGGGCCAGGAGACCCAGTACTTC.

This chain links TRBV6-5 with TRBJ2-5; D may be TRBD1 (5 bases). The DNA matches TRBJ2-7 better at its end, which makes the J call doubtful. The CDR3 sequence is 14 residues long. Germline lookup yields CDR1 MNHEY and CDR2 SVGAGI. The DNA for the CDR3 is TGTGCCAGCAGTCGGGCAGGGCCGTCCTACGAGCAGTACTTC. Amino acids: CASSRAGPSYEQYF.

The CDR3 loop reads CASSLGRSRPGEKLFF. In DNA form, the CDR3 reads TGTGCCAGCAGTTTAGGTAGAAGTCGGCCGGGCGAAAAACTGTTTTTT. The V call is TRBV28, the J call TRBJ1-4; D gene ambiguous. Germline V gene lookup returns CDR1 MDHEN and CDR2 SYDVKM. The CDR3 is 16 residues long. Deletions cut 2 bases from V and 8 bases from J, with 18 bases between.